The T cell receptor (beta chain) under discussion was sequenced for a study of OX40 agonist ivuxolimab in advanced cancers. The protocol was immunoSEQ multiplex PCR, while the TCRdb copy is restricted to in-frame clones and leaves out a portion. The sample contains 50,000 to 65,000 clones, 80% to 90% of which appear only once. This sequence originates from an adult with an advanced solid tumor such as melanoma, head and neck, liver or kidney cancer. Sequenced here: CD4+ or CD8+ T cells sorted from blood, sampled in a trial of the OX40 agonist ivuxolimab.

CDR3 in amino acids: CASSFGDYNEQFF. For the CDR3, the DNA is TGTGCCAGCAGCTTTGGCGATTACAATGAGCAGTTCTTC. The chain carries TRBV5-4 and TRBJ2-1; D uncertain. There are 13 residues in the CDR3. V lost 2 bases and J lost 4, with 7 bases in between. Germline CDR1 and CDR2: SGHNT and YYREEE (reference sequence).